Here is one T cell receptor beta chain with its context. Its antigen is not identified. The sample is drawn from a study of T cell responses to AZD1222 COVID-19 vaccine. About the research overall: Some second doses came at about 4 weeks and others at about 12 weeks; these were pooled.

The study, taken as a whole, reports: Rises in breadth and depth of Spike-specific TCRs came after two AZD1222 doses. Repertoires were collected only later (after the peak T cell response had occurred).

Germline CDR1 reads SGHVS; CDR2 reads FQNEAQ. J gave up 3 bases and V 4 bases, and 4 bases lay outside the gene matches. The CDR3 has 14 residues. Clones were sequenced by immunoSEQ multiplex PCR, and TCRdb holds only the in-frame ones, with some missing. The sample yields 75,000 to 90,000 clones, around 83% seen once. The chain couples TRBV7-8 to TRBJ2-5; 8 bases match TRBD1. The receptor's source is an adult in good health. Sequenced here: peripheral blood, sampled on day 0 of AZD1222 vaccination. CDR3 residues: CASSSGQVKETQYF. Here the CDR3 DNA reads TGTGCCAGCAGCTCGGGACAGGTCAAAGAGACCCAGTACTTC.